This T cell receptor (beta chain) comes out of a study of spatial heterogeneity in lung cancer. Turning to the study itself: Consistent detection of more beta-chain than alpha-chain sequences was observed. A T cell module score from matched bulk RNA-seq correlated strongly with TCR transcript counts in tumor regions.

Regarding this clonotype: Its antigen is not known.

V lost 5 bases and J lost 1; bases outside the gene matches: 5. The CDR3 has 15 residues. Points from the study as a whole: For tumor T cells, estimated coverage reached only roughly 7% (alpha) and 13% (beta). Tumors with more nonsynonymous mutations had more expanded intratumoral alpha and beta TCRs.

Time point defined: sample taken at primary tumor resection. TCRdb called the 5' RACE reads again in MiXCR, with one record for every CDR3 protein. This table has around 11,000 distinct CDR3 sequences, approximately 8% appearing once. This sample comprised lung tumor tissue, obtained at surgery. The chain is built from TRBV12-3 or TRBV12-4 and TRBJ2-1, with 7 bases identical to TRBD1. The TCR originated in a female donor with early-stage non-small cell lung cancer. CDR3 sequence (DNA): TGTGCCAGCAGTCCTCACAGGGGTTCCTACAATGAGCAGTTCTTC. Amino acids: CASSPHRGSYNEQFF.